Included here is one T cell receptor (beta chain) sequence, with context. The antigen remains undetermined. The CDR3 is made up of 11 amino acids. V lost 7 bases, J lost 7 bases, and 8 bases lay in between. Germline V gene sequence: CDR1 MNHEY, CDR2 SVGEGT. TCRdb reanalysed the RT-PCR reads using MiXCR and keeps one entry per CDR3 protein. The table records about 800,000 distinct CDR3 sequences, 20% to 25% of them present only once. This entry comes from a study of response to subunit inactivated influenza vaccine. Study findings and constraints: That few new T cells are recruited by each seasonal influenza vaccination was the authors' suggestion.

The clonotype originates from a man aged 50-59 years who received an inactivated influenza vaccine. The material was PBMCs from blood, obtained 5 days after vaccination. V is TRBV6-2 or TRBV6-3 and J is TRBJ2-1; D not resolved. The CDR3 sequence is CASMTVNEQFF. The DNA of the CDR3 is TGTGCCAGCATGACTGTTAATGAGCAGTTCTTC.